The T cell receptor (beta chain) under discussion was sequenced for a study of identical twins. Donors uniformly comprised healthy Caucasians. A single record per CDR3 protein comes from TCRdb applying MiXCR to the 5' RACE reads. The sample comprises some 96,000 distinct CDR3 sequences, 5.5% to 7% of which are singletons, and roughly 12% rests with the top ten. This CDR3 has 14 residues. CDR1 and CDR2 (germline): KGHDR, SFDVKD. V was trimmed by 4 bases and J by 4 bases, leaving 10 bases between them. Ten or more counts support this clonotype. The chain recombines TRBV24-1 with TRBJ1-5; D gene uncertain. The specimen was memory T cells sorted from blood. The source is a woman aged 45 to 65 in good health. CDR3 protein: CATSEALVNQPQHF. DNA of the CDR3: TGTGCCACCAGTGAAGCACTAGTAAATCAGCCCCAGCATTTT.